The next 15 T cell receptor beta chains were all read from a single sample in a study of blood T cell repertoires in COVID-19. The data were produced by immunoSEQ multiplex PCR, yet TCRdb's version contains in-frame clones alone and is incomplete. This sample has 120,000 to 150,000 clones, with roughly 85% found just once. What was sequenced was peripheral blood. Every receptor here comes from a man in his fifties or sixties with acute or convalescent COVID-19.

The rearrangement joins TRBV3-1 (or the pseudogene TRBV3-2) to TRBJ2-5; 8 nucleotides agree with TRBD1. V dropped 1 base and J dropped 2; count of bases not matched to a gene: 6. The CDR3 length is 16 residues. Germline values: CDR1 LGHDT, CDR2 YNNKEL (reference sequence). The CDR3, as DNA: TGTGCCAGCAGCCAAGCGGGGACAGGATTACAAGAGACCCAGTACTTC. As protein: CASSQAGTGLQETQYF.

The chain joins TRBV9 to TRBJ1-4, with TRBD1 matching over 9 bases. The CDR3 totals 16 residues. Trimming removed 4 bases from V and 3 bases from J; junction bases left unmatched: 7. CDR1 and CDR2 (germline): SGDLS, YYNGEE. CDR3 loop: CASSRWTGVANEKLFF. CDR3 nucleotide sequence: TGTGCCAGCAGCCGTTGGACAGGGGTAGCTAATGAAAAACTGTTTTTT.

J is TRBJ1-3 and V is TRBV30; D is unresolved. Trimming shortened V by 5 bases and J by 0 bases, and 14 bases separated the two germline ends. CDR3 size: 15 residues. CDR1 and CDR2 (germline): GTSNPN, SVGIG (reference sequence). The CDR3 loop is CAWAAGGGSGNTIYF. The CDR3 DNA reads TGTGCCTGGGCAGCAGGAGGCGGCTCTGGAAACACCATATATTTT.

This chain joins TRBV28 and TRBJ1-2; the D is unclear. Trimming cost V 5 bases and J 6 bases, with 22 bases left between them. Per germline, CDR1 MDHEN and CDR2 SYDVKM. This CDR3 spans 16 amino acids. The CDR3 nucleotides read TGTGCCAGCAGTACCCCTGTTTGGAGTGCGGGCGATGGCTACACCTTC. Its protein is CASSTPVWSAGDGYTF.

The chain is built from TRBV14 and TRBJ1-2, with no clear D. The CDR3 sequence is 13 residues long. CDR1 is SGHDN and CDR2 is FVKESK in the germline V gene. V was shortened by 2 bases and J by 4 bases, with 8 bases between the two germline ends. The CDR3 bases are TGTGCCAGCAGCCAATTGAGGAGCTATGGCTACACCTTC. This sequence encodes CASSQLRSYGYTF.

The V call is TRBV19, the J call TRBJ2-7; D possibly corresponds to TRBD2 (5 bases). This CDR3 is 13 amino acids long. Germline V gene data show CDR1 as LNHDA and CDR2 as SQIVND (reference sequence). With 10 bases removed from V and 0 bases from J, the gap between germline ends came to 13 bases. The CDR3, as DNA: TGTGCCACCGGTCGGGGAAGCTCCTACGAGCAGTACTTC. Its translation: CATGRGSSYEQYF.

A few counts support this clone. The CDR3 DNA is TGCGCCAGCAGCCTTACCGGGACAGGGAGCACTGAAGCTTTCTTT. Amino acids: CASSLTGTGSTEAFF. The chain joins TRBV4-1 to TRBJ1-1; 9 bases are a match to TRBD1. The CDR3 consists of 15 residues. Germline-derived CDR1 and CDR2 are MGHRA and YSYEKL. After removal of 4 bases from V and 4 bases from J, the junction contained 7 bases not matched to a gene.

The J gene is TRBJ1-1, the V gene TRBV29-1; TRBD1 matches at 11 bases. The CDR3 consists of 15 residues. Germline-derived CDR1 and CDR2 are SQVTM and ANQGSEA. Trimming took 5 bases from V and 1 from J; bases not matched to a gene: 6. Here the CDR3 DNA reads TGCAGCGTTTGGGACAGGGGGTTGAGGAACACTGAAGCTTTCTTT. It encodes CSVWDRGLRNTEAFF.

The chain combines TRBV19 with TRBJ2-4; 7 positions match TRBD1. CDR1 LNHDA and CDR2 SQIVND come from the germline V gene (reference sequence). J was trimmed by 9 bases and V by 3 bases; bases with no gene match: 11. This CDR3 region has 15 residues. The CDR3 sequence: CASSIRRDRGSIQYF. In DNA form, the CDR3 reads TGTGCCAGTAGTATCCGCCGGGACAGAGGAAGCATTCAGTACTTC.

This chain connects TRBV7-9 to TRBJ2-5, with 9 bases matching TRBD1. The CDR3 runs 16 residues. Per germline, CDR1 SEHNR and CDR2 FQNEAQ (reference sequence). V gave up 0 bases and J gave up 5 bases; unmatched junction bases: 7. CDR3 DNA: TGTGCCAGCAGCTTAGCGGACAGGGGAGTCCGGGAGACCCAGTACTTC. It encodes CASSLADRGVRETQYF.

J is TRBJ1-5 and V is TRBV2; D is perhaps TRBD1 (6 bases). This CDR3 is 15 amino acids long. V was cut by 8 bases and J by 1 base, with 15 bases left in between. Germline V gene sequence: CDR1 SNHLY, CDR2 FYNNEI. Here the CDR3 DNA reads TGTGCCAGCCTACAGGGTTTGGGAAGCAATCAGCCCCAGCATTTT. Its protein is CASLQGLGSNQPQHF.

This clone has a single count. In nucleotides, the CDR3 is TGTGCCAGCGCGGCAGATTATGGCTACACCTTC. It yields the protein CASAADYGYTF. This chain joins TRBV2 and TRBJ1-2; D unclear. CDR1 is SNHLY and CDR2 is FYNNEI in the germline V gene. Trimming took off 8 bases at V and 5 bases at J, with 9 bases between the two ends. The CDR3 extends over 11 amino acids.

V and J are TRBV25-1 and TRBJ2-1, with D unresolved. This CDR3 has 14 amino acids. V gave up 3 bases and J gave up 7 bases, with 13 bases separating them. Germline values: CDR1 MGHDK, CDR2 SYGVNS. DNA of the CDR3: TGTGCCAGCAGTGACCCCTCCCGCAGTAATGAGCAGTTCTTC. Translating gives CASSDPSRSNEQFF.

The V gene is TRBV5-1, the J gene TRBJ2-2; 13 bases are shared with TRBD2. This CDR3 is 18 amino acids long. Looked up from germline, CDR1 is SGHRS and CDR2 is YFSETQ. With V trimmed by 2 bases and J by 6 bases, 10 bases remained unmatched. In nucleotides, the CDR3 is TGCGCCAGCAGCTTTCAGGGACTAGCGGGACCTCTTGCCGGGGAGCTGTTTTTT. Amino acids: CASSFQGLAGPLAGELFF.

CDR3 sequence: CASSWASRGNQPQHF. For the CDR3, the DNA is TGTGCCAGCAGTTGGGCGAGCAGGGGCAATCAGCCCCAGCATTTT. The chain carries TRBV6-2 or TRBV6-3 and TRBJ1-5, with TRBD1 as a possible D gene (5 bases). The CDR3 loop spans 15 amino acids. Germline V CDR1 and CDR2: MNHEY, SVGEGT. Trimming stripped 4 bases from V and 2 bases from J, with 12 bases between.